This entry features one T cell receptor beta chain sequence. Germline V gives CDR1 SGDLS, CDR2 YYNGEE. CDR3 size: 17 residues. Germline trimming cut 4 bases from V and 2 bases from J; bases unmatched to any gene: 12. Under the authors' procedure: Reference gene primer amplification gave estimated nucleated cell counts. Only in-frame clones appear in the TCRdb table, and some are missing; sequencing was by immunoSEQ multiplex PCR. Clone size and V and J calls were adopted from that table, with D and trimming inferred from the DNA. The sample holds roughly 250,000 clones; approximately 79% are singletons and the top ten take 4% to 4.5%. This entry is derived from a study of blood T cell repertoires in COVID-19. Whole-study context: Samples of COVID-19 (acute and convalescent) were obtained from the United States, Italy and Spain. The analysed material was cDNA or gDNA that came from T cells, B-cell-depleted T cells, or PBMCs.

This chain links TRBV9 with TRBJ2-1, with TRBD1 identical over 7 bases. This TCR derives from a woman aged 40 to 50 with active or convalescent COVID-19. The material sequenced was peripheral blood. The DNA for the CDR3 is TGTGCCAGCAGCCCCTCCCTCCCCGGGACAGCCTACAATGAGCAGTTCTTC. Amino acids: CASSPSLPGTAYNEQFF. The whole variable domain, remainder taken from reference TRBV9 and TRBJ2-1, is DSGVTQTPKHLITATGQRVTLRCSPRSGDLSVYWYQQSLDQGLQFLIQYYNGEERAKGNILERFSAQQFPDLHSELNLSSLELGDSALYFCASSPSLPGTAYNEQFFGPGTRLTVL.